The present T cell receptor beta chain was sequenced within a study of cytomegalovirus exposure and HLA in healthy donors. Vbeta (60) and Jbeta (13) primers were used in the PCR. The protocol was immunoSEQ multiplex PCR, while the TCRdb copy is restricted to in-frame clones and leaves out a portion. The table for this sample gives approximately 58,000 clones. Germline V CDR1 and CDR2: SGHTS, YDEGEE. The V and J ends lost 5 bases and 3 bases, in that order; junction bases with no gene match: 4. The CDR3 length is 13 residues. Study-wide findings and caveats: Researchers reported in a later analysis that a missense DCLRE1C variant was tied to TCR beta V- and J-gene trimming. HLA alleles were associated with around 17,000 TCR beta sequences in a later analysis at 0.05 false discovery rate. Cytomegalovirus association was listed for 170 or so TCR beta chains.

Turning to this clone: The target antigen is unknown.

This TCR came from a man younger than 45 in good health and CMV-seropositive. The material sequenced was PBMCs. V gene TRBV5-8 combines with J gene TRBJ2-5; TRBD1 matches 7 bases. CDR3 amino acids: CASSLQGKETQYF. DNA for the CDR3: TGTGCCAGCAGTCTACAGGGGAAAGAGACCCAGTACTTC. Full variable domain (rest looked up from reference TRBV5-8 and TRBJ2-5): EAGVTQSPTHLIKTRGQQATLRCSPISGHTSVYWYQQALGLGLQFLLWYDEGEERNRGNFPPRFSGRQFPNYSSELNVNALELEDSALYLCASSLQGKETQYFGPGTRLLVL.